The 31 T cell receptor beta chains given below trace back to one sample, sequenced in a study of PD-L1 blockade in urothelial cancer (dated by TCRdb to the late 2010s). Receptor amplification or capture employed the immunoSEQ multiplex PCR assay. The immuneACCESS repertoire file appears here via TCRdb, limited to in-frame rearrangements. These files lack a portion of the clones; in checked studies, under half of the deficit traces to unresolved V genes, and the cause of the others is not known. This sample has 100,000 or so clones in its table, and 70% to 90% of those were observed once. The ten largest make up 2% to 3% of the sample. Here the sequenced sample was PBMCs, taken around atezolizumab (anti-PD-L1) treatment. The receptor source for this set is a man over 45 with urothelial cancer.

The genes are TRBV7-3 and TRBJ2-1; 10 bases are a match to TRBD2. The CDR3 length is 14 residues. J lost 7 bases, V lost 5 bases, and 5 bases had no gene match. Germline CDR1 is SGHTA and CDR2 is FQGTGA. CDR3 region: CASSSSGRLNEQFF. In DNA form, the CDR3 reads TGTGCCAGCAGCAGTAGCGGGAGGTTAAATGAGCAGTTCTTC.

J is TRBJ1-2 and V is TRBV19, with 9 bases matching TRBD1. The CDR3 consists of 16 residues. J was trimmed by 2 bases and V by 4 bases; bases with no gene match: 8. From germline, CDR1 is LNHDA and CDR2 SQIVND (reference sequence). As DNA, the CDR3 is TGTGCCAGTAGTACCAACTACGGGACAGGGAACTATGGCTACACCTTC. Protein product: CASSTNYGTGNYGYTF.

This chain uses TRBV7-9 with TRBJ1-2; D gene uncertain. Per germline, CDR1 SEHNR and CDR2 FQNEAQ (reference sequence). The CDR3 covers 14 residues. V was shortened by 4 bases and J by 3 bases, with 12 bases between the two germline ends. CDR3 sequence: CASSSLGVHYGYTF. In nucleotides, the CDR3 is TGTGCCAGCAGCTCCTTGGGAGTACACTATGGCTACACCTTC.

The chain is built from TRBV19 and TRBJ2-5, with 8 nucleotides matching TRBD1. CDR3 length equals 15 residues. Looked up from germline, CDR1 is LNHDA and CDR2 is SQIVND (reference sequence). The J segment lost 2 bases and the V segment lost 5 bases, leaving 7 bases of the junction unmatched. The CDR3 sequence: CASSSVGTGQETQYF. CDR3 coding DNA: TGTGCCAGTAGTTCAGTGGGGACAGGACAAGAGACCCAGTACTTC.

The rearrangement links TRBV5-6 to TRBJ2-1; 10 bases fit TRBD2. V shed 6 bases, J shed 4 bases, and the junction held 10 bases outside the gene matches. Germline CDR1 reads SGHDT; CDR2 reads YYEEEE. CDR3 size: 16 residues. CDR3 nucleotides: TGTGCCAGCAAAAGGCCTTCTAGCGGGAGATACAATGAGCAGTTCTTC. This codes for CASKRPSSGRYNEQFF.

The CDR3 spells CASSPRPYEQYF. The DNA of the CDR3 is TGTGCCAGCAGCCCCAGGCCCTACGAGCAGTACTTC. J is TRBJ2-7 and V is TRBV11-2; D gene ambiguous. CDR3 size: 12 residues. Germline-derived CDR1 and CDR2 are SGHAT and FQNNGV. Trimming took 5 bases from V and 2 from J, leaving 7 bases between them.

The chain is built from TRBV11-3 and TRBJ2-5; D remains ambiguous. Trimming took 3 bases from V and 1 from J, leaving 6 bases between them. The germline V gene has CDR1 SGHNT and CDR2 YENEEA. The CDR3 totals 13 residues. Here the CDR3 reads CASSFSPQETQYF. CDR3 nucleotides: TGTGCCAGCAGCTTTTCTCCCCAAGAGACCCAGTACTTC.

This chain joins TRBV5-1 and TRBJ1-3; D not resolved. This CDR3 region has 14 residues. V dropped 4 bases and J dropped 0 bases, with 8 bases sitting between them. From germline, CDR1 is SGHRS and CDR2 YFSETQ. The CDR3 loop is CASSRTDSGNTIYF. CDR3 nucleotide sequence: TGCGCCAGCAGCCGGACTGACTCTGGAAACACCATATATTTT.

This sequence joins TRBV6-6 and TRBJ2-7, with 10 positions matching TRBD2. Trimming cost V 0 bases and J 3 bases; bases outside gene matches: 2. The CDR3 is 15 amino acids. Germline CDR1 is MNHNY and CDR2 is SVGAGI (reference sequence). This chain's CDR3 is CASSYSPSGSYEQYF. CDR3 sequence (DNA): TGTGCCAGCAGTTACTCTCCTAGCGGGAGCTACGAGCAGTACTTC.

This clone was seen a handful of times. The chain combines TRBV6-5 with TRBJ1-6, with D unresolved. The germline CDR1 and CDR2 sequences are MNHEY and SVGAGI. The CDR3 runs 15 residues. The germline V and J ends were trimmed by 6 bases and 0 bases, with 9 bases remaining between them. CDR3 in amino acids: CASRRLSSYNSPLHF. CDR3 nucleotide sequence: TGTGCCAGCAGAAGATTGAGCTCCTATAATTCACCCCTCCACTTT.

The count of this clone is one. This chain joins TRBV30 and TRBJ2-5; TRBD1 is a possible D gene (5 bases). Trimming took off 2 bases at V and 5 bases at J, with 12 bases between the two ends. The CDR3 is 13 amino acids. Germline V gives CDR1 GTSNPN, CDR2 SVGIG (reference sequence). This chain's CDR3 is CAWSPAGLETQYF. The CDR3 nucleotides read TGTGCCTGGAGTCCGGCAGGGTTGGAGACCCAGTACTTC.

The rearrangement uses TRBV9 and TRBJ2-6; D is perhaps TRBD2 (5 bases). Trimming left V 0 bases short and J 9 bases short, with 13 bases between. The CDR3 consists of 15 residues. Germline V gives CDR1 SGDLS, CDR2 YYNGEE. CDR3 in amino acids: CASSVGLDGINVLTF. Written as DNA, the CDR3 is TGTGCCAGCAGCGTAGGGCTCGACGGGATCAACGTCCTGACTTTC.

The CDR3, as DNA: TGTGCCATCAGGGAAACAGGGTCTCAGCCCCAGCATTTT. Its protein is CAIRETGSQPQHF. The chain is built from TRBV10-3 and TRBJ1-5; TRBD1 is a possible D gene (6 bases). The CDR3 has 13 amino acids. Germline CDR1 ENHRY, CDR2 SYGVKD. The V and J ends lost 6 bases and 6 bases respectively, with 12 bases between them.

This clone was counted a single time. V usage is TRBV19 and J usage is TRBJ1-2; D remains unclear. Trimming took off 6 bases at V and 4 bases at J, with 9 bases between the two ends. The CDR3 sequence is 12 residues long. Germline V lookup: CDR1 LNHDA, CDR2 SQIVND (reference sequence). This CDR3 reads CASSQAVYGYTF. The CDR3 coding sequence is TGTGCCAGTAGCCAGGCAGTCTATGGCTACACCTTC. The variable domain in full, with the rest retrieved from reference TRBV19 and TRBJ1-2, is DGGITQSPKYLFRKEGQNVTLSCEQNLNHDAMYWYRQDPGQGLRLIYYSQIVNDFQKGDIAEGYSVSREKKESFPLTVTSAQKNPTAFYLCASSQAVYGYTFGSGTRLTVV.

The rearrangement uses TRBV15 and TRBJ2-1, with D possibly TRBD1 on 5 matching bases. The CDR3 is 14 amino acids. Between the trimmed V and J ends, which lost 4 bases and 10 bases, there was a span of 17 bases. The germline gives CDR1 LNHNV, CDR2 YYDKDF (reference sequence). CDR3 residues: CATSTLIGRGEQFF. The CDR3 nucleotides are TGTGCCACCAGCACCCTCATTGGTAGGGGCGAGCAGTTCTTC.

This chain joins TRBV5-1 and TRBJ2-3; D might be TRBD2 (5 bases). The CDR3 loop spans 14 amino acids. From germline, CDR1 is SGHRS and CDR2 YFSETQ. V was trimmed by 5 bases and J by 0 bases, leaving 10 bases between them. DNA for the CDR3: TGCGCCAGCAGAGTTTCGGGGAGCACAGATACGCAGTATTTT. Residues: CASRVSGSTDTQYF.

CDR3 DNA: TGTGCCAGCAGCCAAGAAGCGACTAGCGGGAGCGCAGATACGCAGTATTTT. Translation gives CASSQEATSGSADTQYF. The genes are TRBV4-2 and TRBJ2-3; TRBD2 matches at 12 bases. This CDR3 region has 17 residues. CDR1 LGHNA and CDR2 YNFKEQ come from the germline V gene. V was pared by 0 bases and J by 4 bases, with 5 bases of the junction left unmatched.

This chain joins TRBV5-4 and TRBJ1-1, with 11 bases matching TRBD1. There are 17 residues in the CDR3. CDR1 is SGHNT, CDR2 YYREEE, per germline (reference sequence). Trimming took 0 bases from V and 1 from J; bases not matched to a gene: 5. The CDR3 bases are TGTGCCAGCAGCTTGGGGACAGGGGGCCTCGCGAACACTGAAGCTTTCTTT. This gives the protein CASSLGTGGLANTEAFF.

The rearrangement links TRBV5-1 to TRBJ2-1; the D is unclear. The CDR3 is 16 amino acids. The V gene's germline CDR1 is SGHRS and CDR2 YFSETQ. V was clipped by 0 bases and J by 4 bases, with 14 bases between them. CDR3 coding DNA: TGCGCCAGCAGCTTGGGCAGCGCCCCTCGATACAATGAGCAGTTCTTC. This sequence encodes CASSLGSAPRYNEQFF.

This chain uses TRBV19 with TRBJ2-2; unclear D gene. The CDR3 consists of 11 residues. Trimming stripped 8 bases from V and 5 bases from J, with 6 bases between. Germline assignment: CDR1 LNHDA and CDR2 SQIVND (reference sequence). The CDR3 region has the DNA TGTGCCAGTTCTAGAACCGGGGAGCTGTTTTTT. It specifies CASSRTGELFF.

The V call is TRBV18, the J call TRBJ2-1; weak D call: TRBD1 (6 bases). Trimming pared 8 bases from V and 3 bases from J, leaving 17 bases between. Per germline, CDR1 KGHSH and CDR2 LQKENI. This CDR3 is 15 amino acids long. DNA of the CDR3: TGTGCCAGCATTTTTAGCCGAGGGGGCTACAATGAGCAGTTCTTC. It is translated as CASIFSRGGYNEQFF. Variable domain in full (rest from reference TRBV18 and TRBJ2-1): NAGVMQNPRHLVRRRGQEARLRCSPMKGHSHVYWYRQLPEEGLKFMVYLQKENIIDESGMPKERFSAEFPKEGPSILRIQQVVRGDSAAYFCASIFSRGGYNEQFFGPGTRLTVL.

This chain joins TRBV14 and TRBJ2-3; D might be TRBD1 (6 bases). The V and J ends lost 4 bases and 2 bases respectively, with 13 bases between them. Germline-derived CDR1 and CDR2 are SGHDN and FVKESK. The CDR3 sequence is 15 residues long. CDR3 sequence (DNA): TGTGCCAGCAGCCGATTGGACAGACACACAGATACGCAGTATTTT. Translated: CASSRLDRHTDTQYF.

The CDR3 here is CASRQRNDISSEGYTF. For the CDR3, the DNA is TGTGCCAGTAGACAACGGAATGACATAAGCTCAGAGGGCTACACCTTC. V is TRBV19 and J is TRBJ1-2, with D hard to call. V lost 6 bases to trimming and J lost 8 bases, with 25 bases between them. Germline V gene lookup returns CDR1 LNHDA and CDR2 SQIVND (reference sequence). This CDR3 region has 16 residues.

In DNA form, the CDR3 reads TGTGCCAGCAGTTACCCAGGGGGCGCGGCAGAGACCCAGTACTTC. Protein sequence: CASSYPGGAAETQYF. This rearrangement joins TRBV6-6 to TRBJ2-5, with 8 positions matching TRBD1. CDR1 and CDR2 from the germline V gene are MNHNY and SVGAGI (reference sequence). The CDR3 totals 15 residues. V lost 2 bases to trimming and J lost 4 bases; unmatched junction nucleotides: 6.

The chain carries TRBV7-9 and TRBJ1-1, with a possible D match to TRBD1 (5 bases). There are 14 residues in the CDR3. V shed 4 bases and J shed 6 bases, with 15 bases lying between them. Germline assignment: CDR1 SEHNR and CDR2 FQNEAQ (reference sequence). The CDR3 region has the DNA TGTGCCAGCAGCTCCTCCGGGGGGATCCCTGAAGCTTTCTTT. Its protein product is CASSSSGGIPEAFF.

The rearrangement joins TRBV5-1 to TRBJ2-7; 14 positions match TRBD2. Trimming cost V 0 bases and J 3 bases; bases outside gene matches: 2. The CDR3 sequence is 16 residues long. Germline CDR1 and CDR2: SGHRS and YFSETQ. The CDR3 loop is CASSLEGTSGSYEQYF. DNA for the CDR3: TGCGCCAGCAGCTTGGAAGGGACTAGCGGGAGCTACGAGCAGTACTTC.

The rearrangement links TRBV9 to TRBJ2-3; D uncertain. The V gene's germline CDR1 is SGDLS and CDR2 YYNGEE. Trimming removed 0 bases at V and 2 bases at J, with 7 bases between. The CDR3 is 14 amino acids. For the CDR3, the DNA is TGTGCCAGCAGCGTAGGGCCCACCACAGATACGCAGTATTTT. It codes for CASSVGPTTDTQYF. The variable domain in full, with the rest retrieved from reference TRBV9 and TRBJ2-3, is DSGVTQTPKHLITATGQRVTLRCSPRSGDLSVYWYQQSLDQGLQFLIQYYNGEERAKGNILERFSAQQFPDLHSELNLSSLELGDSALYFCASSVGPTTDTQYFGPGTRLTVL.

The chain links TRBV5-5 to TRBJ2-7, with D perhaps matching TRBD1 (5 bases). Germline V lookup: CDR1 SGHKS, CDR2 YYEKEE (reference sequence). This CDR3 region has 13 residues. V was cut by 4 bases and J by 2 bases, with 10 bases left in between. The CDR3 DNA reads as TGTGCCAGCAGCCCCAGGGAACCCTACGAGCAGTACTTC. It yields the protein CASSPREPYEQYF.

The chain combines TRBV4-1 with TRBJ2-3, with 11 bases matching TRBD2. Germline CDR1 reads MGHRA; CDR2 reads YSYEKL. The V gene end was trimmed by 0 bases and the J gene end by 3 bases; junction bases not matched to a gene: 14. This CDR3 is 20 amino acids long. CDR3 protein: CASSQDHAGTSGGRTDTQYF. CDR3 bases: TGCGCCAGCAGCCAAGATCACGCCGGGACTAGCGGAGGGAGGACAGATACGCAGTATTTT.

The rearrangement uses TRBV9 and TRBJ2-1; D is uncertain. CDR3 length: 15 amino acids. Trimming shortened V by 2 bases and J by 0 bases, and 9 bases separated the two germline ends. Looked up from germline, CDR1 is SGDLS and CDR2 is YYNGEE. The CDR3 bases are TGTGCCAGCAGCGTGGCCGCTAGCTCCTACAATGAGCAGTTCTTC. The encoded protein is CASSVAASSYNEQFF.

The rearrangement uses TRBV27 and TRBJ2-3, with D perhaps TRBD2 (5 bases). Germline-derived CDR1 and CDR2 are MNHEY and SMNVEV (reference sequence). The CDR3 contains 16 residues. Trimming took 5 bases from V and 3 from J, leaving 18 bases between them. CDR3 bases: TGTGCCAGCAGTCCTCGGCCCGGGAAATGGACAGATACGCAGTATTTT. Its protein product is CASSPRPGKWTDTQYF.